One and the same sample provided the 2 T cell receptor beta chains below, sequenced in a study of shared clonotypes between healthy human individuals. Data came from immunoSEQ multiplex PCR; TCRdb stores just in-frame clones and leaves some out. The repertoire holds some 1 million clones, more than 60% seen once, with roughly 1.5% in the top ten. Source material: memory CD4+ T cells sorted from blood. Subset described: CD45RA-negative fraction. Receptors originate from a man aged 18 to 30 in good health.

In this sample, this clone turned up once. The chain is built from TRBV10-3 and TRBJ1-6, with a possible D match to TRBD1 (5 bases). The CDR3 runs 14 residues. Trimming took 3 bases from V and 6 from J, leaving 9 bases between them. Germline V gene sequence: CDR1 ENHRY, CDR2 SYGVKD. CDR3: CAISERGFNSPLHF. CDR3 nucleotide sequence: TGTGCCATCAGTGAAAGGGGCTTTAATTCACCCCTCCACTTT.

J is TRBJ1-6 and V is TRBV5-1; 9 bases fit TRBD1. V gave up 4 bases and J gave up 7 bases; unmatched junction bases: 3. Germline CDR1 SGHRS, CDR2 YFSETQ. The CDR3 is made up of 14 amino acids. CDR3 in DNA: TGCGCCAGCAGCAGGGACAGGGTGAATTCACCCCTCCACTTT. Its protein is CASSRDRVNSPLHF. Looking up the rest from reference TRBV5-1 and TRBJ1-6 gives the full variable domain: KAGVTQTPRYLIKTRGQQVTLSCSPISGHRSVSWYQQTPGQGLQFLFEYFSETQRNKGNFPGRFSGRQFSNSRSEMNVSTLELGDSALYLCASSRDRVNSPLHFGNGTRLTVT.